The 14 T cell receptor beta chains below were found in one sample sequenced in a study of blood T cell repertoires in COVID-19. Data came from immunoSEQ multiplex PCR; TCRdb stores just in-frame clones and leaves some out. The sample has 290,000 or so clones, roughly nine tenths seen once. The sample was peripheral blood. These receptors all come from a man aged 18 to 29 with active or convalescent COVID-19.

This clone occurred a few times. The chain has TRBV6-2 or TRBV6-3 and TRBJ1-2; D ambiguous. The CDR3 contains 13 residues. The V gene's germline CDR1 is MNHEY and CDR2 SVGEGT. V lost 5 bases and J lost 8, with 15 bases in between. CDR3 coding DNA: TGTGCCAGCAGTATTGGAGGACTCGGGGGCTACACCTTC. Protein sequence: CASSIGGLGGYTF.

The rearrangement uses TRBV6-5 and TRBJ1-5; TRBD1 aligns across 10 bases. Germline V gene data show CDR1 as MNHEY and CDR2 as SVGAGI. The CDR3 length is 15 residues. V lost 6 bases and J lost 6; bases outside the gene matches: 8. CDR3 amino acids: CASRGDRGSGQPQHF. The CDR3 region has the DNA TGTGCCAGCAGAGGGGACAGGGGTTCGGGTCAGCCCCAGCATTTT.

This rearrangement joins TRBV18 to TRBJ2-1; D perhaps matches TRBD1 (6 bases). The CDR3 sequence is 12 residues long. Germline V CDR1 and CDR2: KGHSH, LQKENI. Trimming removed 8 bases at V and 6 bases at J, with 11 bases between. The CDR3 DNA is TGTGCCAGCACCCGACAGGCCAATGAGCAGTTCTTC. It specifies CASTRQANEQFF.

The chain combines TRBV6-5 with TRBJ1-6; TRBD1 aligns across 8 bases. This CDR3 has 14 amino acids. The germline V gene encodes CDR1 MNHEY and CDR2 SVGAGI. V trimming: 6 bases; J trimming: 6 bases; junction bases outside the gene matches: 4. This CDR3 reads CASSVDRANSPLHF. The CDR3, as DNA: TGTGCCAGCAGCGTGGACAGGGCTAATTCACCCCTCCACTTT.

This chain links TRBV29-1 with TRBJ2-7; a weak D match, TRBD1 (5 bases). V was shortened by 3 bases and J by 5 bases, with 14 bases between the two germline ends. Germline CDR1 and CDR2: SQVTM and ANQGSEA. The CDR3 runs to 13 residues. The CDR3 loop is CSVDHGQGDEQYF. The CDR3 DNA is TGCAGCGTTGATCACGGGCAGGGTGACGAGCAGTACTTC.

The rearrangement joins TRBV29-1 to TRBJ1-3, with TRBD1 identical over 10 bases. This CDR3 has 15 amino acids. V lost 6 bases to trimming and J lost 2 bases; unmatched junction nucleotides: 7. Germline CDR1 and CDR2: SQVTM and ANQGSEA. CDR3 bases: TGCAGCGTCGGGGACAGGGGAAACGCTGGAAACACCATATATTTT. Translation gives CSVGDRGNAGNTIYF.

This sequence joins TRBV7-9 and TRBJ2-7, with D uncertain. Trimming took 4 bases from V and 5 from J, leaving 21 bases between them. The germline gives CDR1 SEHNR, CDR2 FQNEAQ (reference sequence). This CDR3 comprises 16 residues. CDR3 sequence reads: CASSSGWASPTDEQYF. CDR3 in DNA: TGTGCCAGCAGCTCCGGCTGGGCCTCGCCTACAGACGAGCAGTACTTC.

This clone is a singleton in its sample. The chain employs TRBV27 and TRBJ1-1, with D unresolved. In germline, CDR1 is MNHEY, CDR2 SMNVEV (reference sequence). The CDR3 loop spans 14 amino acids. V gave up 0 bases and J gave up 1 base, with 6 bases separating them. CDR3 in DNA: TGTGCCAGCAGTTTATCTCCCCGGAACACTGAAGCTTTCTTT. It is translated as CASSLSPRNTEAFF.

The J gene is TRBJ1-4, the V gene TRBV15; 8 nucleotides agree with TRBD1. CDR1 is LNHNV, CDR2 YYDKDF, per germline (reference sequence). This CDR3 comprises 16 residues. V lost 1 base, J lost 6 bases, and 7 bases stayed unmatched. In DNA, the CDR3 is TGTGCCACCAGCAGAGTCCCCGGGACAGGATATGAAAAACTGTTTTTT. This translates into CATSRVPGTGYEKLFF. The whole variable domain, filled in from reference TRBV15 and TRBJ1-4, reads DAMVIQNPRYQVTQFGKPVTLSCSQTLNHNVMYWYQQKSSQAPKLLFHYYDKDFNNEADTPDNFQSRRPNTSFCFLDIRSPGLGDTAMYLCATSRVPGTGYEKLFFGSGTQLSVL.

The genes are TRBV28 and TRBJ1-5; possible D gene TRBD1, 5 bases. CDR1 is MDHEN, CDR2 SYDVKM, per germline. The length of the CDR3 is 15 residues. V was shortened by 6 bases and J by 4 bases, with 16 bases between the two germline ends. The chain's CDR3 is CASSAQSPGNQPQHF. CDR3 bases: TGTGCCAGCAGCGCCCAATCTCCAGGGAATCAGCCCCAGCATTTT.

This rearrangement joins TRBV6-5 to TRBJ2-5; a possible D gene is TRBD1 (6 bases). The CDR3 length is 14 residues. Germline CDR1 and CDR2: MNHEY and SVGAGI. V lost 7 bases and J 2 bases, leaving 14 bases between the germline ends. The CDR3, as DNA: TGTGCCAGCACCAACAGGGTAGGACAAGAGACCCAGTACTTC. Its protein product is CASTNRVGQETQYF.

This sequence joins TRBV7-6 and TRBJ2-2, with 7 bases aligning to TRBD1. The CDR3 loop spans 16 amino acids. The V and J ends lost 5 bases and 8 bases, in that order; junction bases with no gene match: 14. Germline lookup yields CDR1 SGHVS and CDR2 FNYEAQ. CDR3 sequence: CASSLNLLTGMGELFF. In nucleotides, the CDR3 is TGTGCCAGCAGCCTAAACTTATTGACAGGGATGGGGGAGCTGTTTTTT. Supplemented by reference TRBV7-6 and TRBJ2-2, the full variable domain reads GAGVSQSPRYKVTKRGQDVALRCDPISGHVSLYWYRQALGQGPEFLTYFNYEAQQDKSGLPNDRFSAERPEGSISTLTIQRTEQRDSAMYRCASSLNLLTGMGELFFGEGSRLTVL.

This clone is a singleton in its sample. The chain joins TRBV28 to TRBJ1-5, with 10 bases matching TRBD1. The CDR3 runs 16 residues. The V gene end was trimmed by 6 bases and the J gene end by 4 bases; junction bases not matched to a gene: 9. Germline-derived CDR1 and CDR2 are MDHEN and SYDVKM. CDR3 DNA sequence: TGTGCCAGCAGGCCTCCGGGACAGGGGATGAATCAGCCCCAGCATTTT. Protein product: CASRPPGQGMNQPQHF.

The chain combines TRBV2 with TRBJ1-4; 8 bases fit TRBD1. CDR1 is SNHLY, CDR2 FYNNEI, per germline. Trimming removed 11 bases from V and 5 bases from J; junction bases left unmatched: 10. The CDR3 is made up of 14 amino acids. CDR3 nucleotides: TGTGCCGGGAAAACCGGGACAGGAAATGAAAAACTGTTTTTT. Amino acid sequence: CAGKTGTGNEKLFF.